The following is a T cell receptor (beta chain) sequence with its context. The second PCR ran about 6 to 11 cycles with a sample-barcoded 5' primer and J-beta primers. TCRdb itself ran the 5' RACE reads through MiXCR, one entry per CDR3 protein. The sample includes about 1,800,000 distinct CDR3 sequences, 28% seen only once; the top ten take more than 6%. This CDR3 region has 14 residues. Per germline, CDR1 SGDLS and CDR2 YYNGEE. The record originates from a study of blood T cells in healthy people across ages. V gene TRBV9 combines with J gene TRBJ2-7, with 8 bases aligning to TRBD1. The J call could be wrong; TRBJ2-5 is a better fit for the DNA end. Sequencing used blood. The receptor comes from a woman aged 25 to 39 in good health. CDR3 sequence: CASSADRVEKTQYF. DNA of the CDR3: TGTGCCAGCAGCGCGGACAGGGTAGAAAAGACCCAGTACTTC.